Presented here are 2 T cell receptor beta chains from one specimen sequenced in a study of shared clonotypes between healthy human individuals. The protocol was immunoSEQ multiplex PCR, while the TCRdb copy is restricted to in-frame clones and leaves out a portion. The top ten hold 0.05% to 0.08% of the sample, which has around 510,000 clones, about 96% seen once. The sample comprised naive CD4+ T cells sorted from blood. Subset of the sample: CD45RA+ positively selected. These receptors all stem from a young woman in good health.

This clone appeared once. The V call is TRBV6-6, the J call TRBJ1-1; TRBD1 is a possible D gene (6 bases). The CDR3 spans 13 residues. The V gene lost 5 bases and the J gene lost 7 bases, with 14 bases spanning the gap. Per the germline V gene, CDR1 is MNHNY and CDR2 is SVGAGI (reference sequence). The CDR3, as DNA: TGTGCCAGCAGTGCACAGGGACAATTTGAAGCTTTCTTT. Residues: CASSAQGQFEAFF.

The chain's CDR3 is CAWTPGGLEGRVYEQYF. CDR3 in DNA: TGTGCCTGGACCCCAGGGGGCCTCGAAGGTCGGGTCTACGAGCAGTACTTC. The V and J genes are TRBV30 and TRBJ2-7; 8 nucleotides match TRBD1. This CDR3 has 17 residues. CDR1 GTSNPN and CDR2 SVGIG come from the germline V gene (reference sequence). V dropped 4 bases and J dropped 3; count of bases not matched to a gene: 17.